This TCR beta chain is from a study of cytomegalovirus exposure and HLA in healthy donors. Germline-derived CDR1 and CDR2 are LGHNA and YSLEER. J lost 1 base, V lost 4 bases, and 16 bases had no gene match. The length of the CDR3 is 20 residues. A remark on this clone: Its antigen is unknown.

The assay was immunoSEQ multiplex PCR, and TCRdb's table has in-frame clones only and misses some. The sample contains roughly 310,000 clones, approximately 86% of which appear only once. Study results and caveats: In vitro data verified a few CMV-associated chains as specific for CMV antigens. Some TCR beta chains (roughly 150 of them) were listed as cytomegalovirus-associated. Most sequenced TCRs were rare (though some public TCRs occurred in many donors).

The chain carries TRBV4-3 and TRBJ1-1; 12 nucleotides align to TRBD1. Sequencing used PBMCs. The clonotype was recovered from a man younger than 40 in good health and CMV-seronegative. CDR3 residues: CASSRVWPGQGAVGNTEAFF. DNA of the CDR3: TGCGCCAGCAGCCGAGTTTGGCCGGGACAGGGGGCGGTAGGGAACACTGAAGCTTTCTTT.